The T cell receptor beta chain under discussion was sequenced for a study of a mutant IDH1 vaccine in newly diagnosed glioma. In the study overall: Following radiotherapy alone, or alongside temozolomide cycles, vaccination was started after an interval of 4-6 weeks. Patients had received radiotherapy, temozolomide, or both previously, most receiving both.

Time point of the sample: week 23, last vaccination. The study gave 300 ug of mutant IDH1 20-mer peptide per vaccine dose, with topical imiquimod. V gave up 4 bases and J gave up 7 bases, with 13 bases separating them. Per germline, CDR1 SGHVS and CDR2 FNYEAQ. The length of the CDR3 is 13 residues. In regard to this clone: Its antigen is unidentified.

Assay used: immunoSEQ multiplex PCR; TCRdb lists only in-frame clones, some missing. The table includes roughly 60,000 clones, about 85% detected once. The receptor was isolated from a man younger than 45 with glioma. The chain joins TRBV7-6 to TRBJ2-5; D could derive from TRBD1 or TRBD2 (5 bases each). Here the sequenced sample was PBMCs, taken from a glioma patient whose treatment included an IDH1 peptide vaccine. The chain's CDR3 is CASSSEPGTTQYF. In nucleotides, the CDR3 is TGTGCCAGCAGCTCGGAACCGGGGACGACCCAGTACTTC.